This T cell receptor (beta chain) appears in the sequencing data of a study of cytomegalovirus exposure and HLA in healthy donors. Study-wide points: Rare TCR sequences predominated, though certain public TCRs were found in many donors. A link between a missense DCLRE1C variant and TCR beta V- and J-gene trimming emerged from a later analysis.

As to this clone: The antigen is not known.

Germline V gene sequence: CDR1 SGHAT, CDR2 FQNNGV. This CDR3 has 15 amino acids. V lost 1 base, J lost 7 bases, and 8 bases stayed unmatched. PCR was performed using 60 Vbeta and 13 Jbeta primers. Only in-frame clones appear in the TCRdb table, and some are missing; sequencing was by immunoSEQ multiplex PCR. Of some 140,000 clones in the sample, approximately 77% were seen once. Although they were nominally healthy when sampled, donors likely had unrecorded immune exposures. The chain uses TRBV11-2 and TRBJ1-2; TRBD1 matches 8 bases. The sequenced sample consisted of PBMCs. This clonotype originated in a man aged 25-40 years in good health and CMV-seronegative. CDR3 DNA: TGTGCCAGCAGCTTAGGGGCGACAGGGGTTCGTGGCTACACCTTC. Translated: CASSLGATGVRGYTF.